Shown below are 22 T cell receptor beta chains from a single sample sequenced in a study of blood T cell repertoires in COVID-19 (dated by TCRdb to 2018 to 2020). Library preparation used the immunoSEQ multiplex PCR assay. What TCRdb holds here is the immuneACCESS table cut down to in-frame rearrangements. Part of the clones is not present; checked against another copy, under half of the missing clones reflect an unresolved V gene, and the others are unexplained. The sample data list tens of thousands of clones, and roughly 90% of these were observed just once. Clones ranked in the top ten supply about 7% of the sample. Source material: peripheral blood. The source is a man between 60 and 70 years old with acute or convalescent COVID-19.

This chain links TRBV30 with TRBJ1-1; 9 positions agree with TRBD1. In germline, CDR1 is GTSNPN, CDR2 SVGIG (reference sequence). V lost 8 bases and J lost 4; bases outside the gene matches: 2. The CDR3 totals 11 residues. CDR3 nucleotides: TGTGCCGTGGACAGGGGCACTGAAGCTTTCTTT. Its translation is CAVDRGTEAFF.

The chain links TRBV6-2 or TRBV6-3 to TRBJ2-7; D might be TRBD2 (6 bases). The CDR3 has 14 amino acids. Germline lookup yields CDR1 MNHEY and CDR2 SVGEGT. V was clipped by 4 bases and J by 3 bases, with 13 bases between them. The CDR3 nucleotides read TGTGCCAGCAGTTCTGTTGGGGAGGTCTACGAGCAGTACTTC. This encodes CASSSVGEVYEQYF.

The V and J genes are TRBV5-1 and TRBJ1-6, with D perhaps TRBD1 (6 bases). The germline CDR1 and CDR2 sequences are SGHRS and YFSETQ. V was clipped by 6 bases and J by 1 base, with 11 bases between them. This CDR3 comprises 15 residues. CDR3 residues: CASMTGGSYNSPLHF. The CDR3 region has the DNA TGCGCCAGCATGACAGGTGGATCCTATAATTCACCCCTCCACTTT.

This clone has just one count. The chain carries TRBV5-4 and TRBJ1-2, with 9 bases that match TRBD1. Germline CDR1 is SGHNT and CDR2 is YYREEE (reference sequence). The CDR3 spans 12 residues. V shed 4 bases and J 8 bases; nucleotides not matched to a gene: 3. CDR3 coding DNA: TGTGCCAGCAGCCGACAGGGGGTGGGCTACACCTTC. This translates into CASSRQGVGYTF.

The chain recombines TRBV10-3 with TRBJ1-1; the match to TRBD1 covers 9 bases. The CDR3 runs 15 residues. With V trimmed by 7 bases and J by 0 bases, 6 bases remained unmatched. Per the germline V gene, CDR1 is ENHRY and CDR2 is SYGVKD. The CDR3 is CAIKGTGIMNTEAFF. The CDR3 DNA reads TGTGCCATCAAGGGGACAGGGATCATGAACACTGAAGCTTTCTTT.

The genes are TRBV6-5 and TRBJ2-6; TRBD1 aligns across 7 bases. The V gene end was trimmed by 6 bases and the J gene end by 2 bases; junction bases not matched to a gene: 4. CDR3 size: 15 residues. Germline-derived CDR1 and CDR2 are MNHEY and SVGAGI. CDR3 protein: CASSRQGAGANVLTF. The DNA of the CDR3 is TGTGCCAGCAGCCGACAGGGAGCTGGGGCCAACGTCCTGACTTTC.

CDR3 loop: CAWSVGGSISGYGYTF. CDR3 bases: TGTGCCTGGAGTGTGGGGGGTTCGATTTCCGGCTATGGCTACACCTTC. The chain links TRBV30 to TRBJ1-2, with D tentatively TRBD1 (5 bases). Germline CDR1 reads GTSNPN; CDR2 reads SVGIG (reference sequence). The V and J ends lost 0 bases and 4 bases respectively, with 18 bases between them. The CDR3 length is 16 residues.

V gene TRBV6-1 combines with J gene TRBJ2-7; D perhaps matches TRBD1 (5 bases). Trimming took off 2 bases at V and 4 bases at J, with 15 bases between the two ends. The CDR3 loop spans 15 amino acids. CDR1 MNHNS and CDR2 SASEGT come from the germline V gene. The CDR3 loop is CASSENRTPLYEQYF. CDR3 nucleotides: TGTGCCAGCAGTGAAAACAGGACCCCCTTATACGAGCAGTACTTC.

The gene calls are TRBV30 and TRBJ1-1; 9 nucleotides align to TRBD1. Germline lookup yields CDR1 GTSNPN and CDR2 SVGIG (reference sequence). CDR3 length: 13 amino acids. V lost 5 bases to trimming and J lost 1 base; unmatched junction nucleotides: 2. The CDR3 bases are TGTGCCTGGGGGACAGGGAGGAACACTGAAGCTTTCTTT. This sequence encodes CAWGTGRNTEAFF.

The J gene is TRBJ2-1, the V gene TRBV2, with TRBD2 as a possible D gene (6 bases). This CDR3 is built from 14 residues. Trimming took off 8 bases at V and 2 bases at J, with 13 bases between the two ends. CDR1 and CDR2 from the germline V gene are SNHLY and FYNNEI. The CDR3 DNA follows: TGTGCCAGCCGGAGGGACTTGACCTACAATGAGCAGTTCTTC. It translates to CASRRDLTYNEQFF.

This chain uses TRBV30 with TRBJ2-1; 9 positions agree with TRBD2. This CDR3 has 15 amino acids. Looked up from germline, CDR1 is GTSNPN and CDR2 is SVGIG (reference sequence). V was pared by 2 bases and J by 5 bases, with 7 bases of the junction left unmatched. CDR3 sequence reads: CAWSPIAGADNEQFF. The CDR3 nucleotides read TGTGCCTGGAGTCCCATAGCGGGGGCCGACAATGAGCAGTTCTTC.

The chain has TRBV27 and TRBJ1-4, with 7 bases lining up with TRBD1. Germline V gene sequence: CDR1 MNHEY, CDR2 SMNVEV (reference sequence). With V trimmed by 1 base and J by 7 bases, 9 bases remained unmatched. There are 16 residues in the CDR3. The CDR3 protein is CASSLFSGTVGEKLFF. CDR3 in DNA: TGTGCCAGCAGTTTATTTTCCGGGACAGTAGGTGAAAAACTGTTTTTT.

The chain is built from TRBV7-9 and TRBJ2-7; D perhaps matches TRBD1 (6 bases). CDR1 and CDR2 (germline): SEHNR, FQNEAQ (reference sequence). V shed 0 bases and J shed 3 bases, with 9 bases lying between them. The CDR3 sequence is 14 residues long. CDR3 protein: CASSLARGYYEQYF. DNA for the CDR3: TGTGCCAGCAGCTTAGCCAGGGGCTACTACGAGCAGTACTTC.

CDR3 loop: CASSLGGLDEKLFF. DNA for the CDR3: TGTGCCAGCAGCTTGGGGGGCTTGGACGAAAAACTGTTTTTT. The chain is built from TRBV5-4 and TRBJ1-4, with D possibly TRBD1 on 5 matching bases. This CDR3 has 14 residues. V was trimmed by 0 bases and J by 8 bases, leaving 11 bases between them. The germline gives CDR1 SGHNT, CDR2 YYREEE (reference sequence).

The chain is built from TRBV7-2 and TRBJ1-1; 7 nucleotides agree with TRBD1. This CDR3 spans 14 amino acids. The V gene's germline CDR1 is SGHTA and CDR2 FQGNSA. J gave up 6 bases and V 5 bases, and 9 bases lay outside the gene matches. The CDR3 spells CASSLLTGRAEAFF. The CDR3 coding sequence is TGTGCCAGCAGCCTACTGACAGGGCGCGCTGAAGCTTTCTTT.

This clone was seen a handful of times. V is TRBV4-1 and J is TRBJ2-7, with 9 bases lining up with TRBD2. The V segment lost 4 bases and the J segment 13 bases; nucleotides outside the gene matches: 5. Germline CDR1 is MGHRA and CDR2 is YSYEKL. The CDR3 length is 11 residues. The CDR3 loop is CASSPGLAKYF. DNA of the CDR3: TGCGCCAGCAGCCCCGGACTAGCGAAATACTTC.

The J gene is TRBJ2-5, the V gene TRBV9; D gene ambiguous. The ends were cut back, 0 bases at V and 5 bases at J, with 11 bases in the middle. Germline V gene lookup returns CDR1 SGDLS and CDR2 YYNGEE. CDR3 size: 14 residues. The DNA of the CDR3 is TGTGCCAGCAGCGTAGACCCGGTAATGGAGACCCAGTACTTC. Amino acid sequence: CASSVDPVMETQYF. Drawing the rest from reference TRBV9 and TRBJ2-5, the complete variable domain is DSGVTQTPKHLITATGQRVTLRCSPRSGDLSVYWYQQSLDQGLQFLIQYYNGEERAKGNILERFSAQQFPDLHSELNLSSLELGDSALYFCASSVDPVMETQYFGPGTRLLVL.

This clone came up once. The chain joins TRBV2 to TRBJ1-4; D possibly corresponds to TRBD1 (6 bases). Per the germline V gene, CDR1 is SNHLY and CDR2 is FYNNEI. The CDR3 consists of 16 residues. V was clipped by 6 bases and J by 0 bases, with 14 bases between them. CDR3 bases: TGTGCCAGCAGGGAATTGACAGGCTCAACTAATGAAAAACTGTTTTTT. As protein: CASRELTGSTNEKLFF.

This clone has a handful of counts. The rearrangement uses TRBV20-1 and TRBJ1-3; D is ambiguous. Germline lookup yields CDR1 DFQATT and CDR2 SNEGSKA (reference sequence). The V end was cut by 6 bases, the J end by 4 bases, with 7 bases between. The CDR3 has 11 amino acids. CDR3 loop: CSALGGNTIYF. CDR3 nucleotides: TGCAGTGCCCTAGGAGGAAACACCATATATTTT.

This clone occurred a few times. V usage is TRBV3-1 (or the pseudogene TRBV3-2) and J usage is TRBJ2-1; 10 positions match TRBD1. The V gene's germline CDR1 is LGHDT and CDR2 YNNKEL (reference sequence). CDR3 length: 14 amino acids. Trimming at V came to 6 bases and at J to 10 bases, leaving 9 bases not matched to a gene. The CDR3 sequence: CASRKGQGSREQFF. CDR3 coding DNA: TGTGCCAGCAGGAAGGGACAGGGGAGTAGGGAGCAGTTCTTC.

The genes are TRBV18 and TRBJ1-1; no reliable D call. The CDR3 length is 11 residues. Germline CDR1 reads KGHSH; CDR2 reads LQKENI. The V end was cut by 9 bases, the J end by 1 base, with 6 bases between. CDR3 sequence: CASQENTEAFF. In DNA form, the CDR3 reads TGTGCCAGTCAGGAGAACACTGAAGCTTTCTTT.

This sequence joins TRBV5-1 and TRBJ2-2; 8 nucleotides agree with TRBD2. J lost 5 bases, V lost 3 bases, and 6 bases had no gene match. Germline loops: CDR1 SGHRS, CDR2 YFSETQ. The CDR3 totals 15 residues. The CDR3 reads CASSSGTSSTGELFF. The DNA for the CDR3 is TGCGCCAGCAGCTCCGGGACTAGTAGTACCGGGGAGCTGTTTTTT.